This TCR beta chain was profiled in a study of radiotherapy plus CTLA-4 blockade in lung cancer. For the study at large: Of the patients, roughly 20% showed objective responses and roughly 30% attained disease control. General study results and limits: After radiotherapy and ipilimumab, tumor-derived clones expanded in peripheral blood. Reported findings show early blood T cell clone dynamics, with interferon-beta, best predicted response.

This clone was found once. Its target is not known. TCRdb keeps only in-frame clones here, not all; method: immunoSEQ multiplex PCR. The sample yields 81,000 or so clones, about 88% seen once. The CDR3 runs 14 residues. The germline gives CDR1 MDHEN, CDR2 SYDVKM. V lost 7 bases to trimming and J lost 8 bases; unmatched junction nucleotides: 13. This TCR was recovered from a human donor with non-small cell lung cancer who had stable disease on radiotherapy plus ipilimumab. The V gene is TRBV28, the J gene TRBJ1-2; TRBD1 matches 7 bases. The sequenced sample was peripheral blood, obtained from a patient treated with radiotherapy plus ipilimumab. The CDR3 loop is CASIRSGGTEGYTF. CDR3 nucleotides: TGTGCCAGCATCCGGTCAGGGGGTACGGAGGGCTACACCTTC.